The 31 T cell receptor beta chains presented below share a single source sample, sequenced in a study of blood T cell repertoires in COVID-19. Data came from immunoSEQ multiplex PCR; TCRdb stores just in-frame clones and leaves some out. The sample includes 35,000 to 45,000 clones, 70% to 90% of them seen just once. The sequenced material came from peripheral blood. Receptors originate from a human donor in a cohort sampled during active COVID-19.

The chain joins TRBV4-1 to TRBJ2-3; D is possibly TRBD1 (5 bases). The CDR3 totals 16 residues. V was shortened by 4 bases and J by 0 bases, with 14 bases between the two germline ends. Germline CDR1 is MGHRA and CDR2 is YSYEKL. The DNA of the CDR3 is TGCGCCAGCAGCCTGAGGACAAAATCTAGCACAGATACGCAGTATTTT. Its protein product is CASSLRTKSSTDTQYF.

The J gene is TRBJ2-4, the V gene TRBV7-9; no reliable D call. The V gene lost 5 bases and the J gene lost 6 bases, with 17 bases spanning the gap. The CDR3 has 15 amino acids. The germline V gene encodes CDR1 SEHNR and CDR2 FQNEAQ (reference sequence). The CDR3 is CASSPRDSLSNIQYF. CDR3 nucleotide sequence: TGTGCCAGCAGCCCCCGCGATAGCTTGTCAAACATTCAGTACTTC.

This clone has just one count. The genes are TRBV5-4 and TRBJ2-5; D gene unclear. Germline V lookup: CDR1 SGHNT, CDR2 YYREEE (reference sequence). CDR3 length: 13 amino acids. V gave up 2 bases and J gave up 1 base, with 6 bases separating them. CDR3 amino acids: CASSFQIQETQYF. The CDR3 DNA is TGTGCCAGCAGCTTCCAGATCCAAGAGACCCAGTACTTC.

The gene calls are TRBV10-3 and TRBJ2-3, with 8 bases fitting TRBD2. The length of the CDR3 is 14 residues. The germline V gene has CDR1 ENHRY and CDR2 SYGVKD. The V segment lost 7 bases and the J segment 2 bases; nucleotides outside the gene matches: 5. CDR3 coding DNA: TGTGCCATCAAAGCGGGGGAGATCACAGATACGCAGTATTTT. It codes for CAIKAGEITDTQYF.

Note on this clone: Other DNA sequences in the same sample also yield this CDR3. The V call is TRBV19, the J call TRBJ1-1, with D possibly TRBD1 on 5 matching bases. V was pared by 1 base and J by 5 bases, with 8 bases between. Germline V gives CDR1 LNHDA, CDR2 SQIVND (reference sequence). This CDR3 comprises 13 residues. The chain's CDR3 is CASSIGGGTEAFF. DNA of the CDR3: TGTGCCAGTAGTATAGGGGGGGGGACTGAAGCTTTCTTT.

J is TRBJ2-1 and V is TRBV19, with D possibly being TRBD1 (5 bases). Per the germline V gene, CDR1 is LNHDA and CDR2 is SQIVND (reference sequence). CDR3 length: 15 residues. Trimming cost V 2 bases and J 4 bases, with 12 bases left between them. Written as DNA, the CDR3 is TGTGCCAGTAGTATAATGCAGGGTCAATACAATGAGCAGTTCTTC. It is translated as CASSIMQGQYNEQFF.

The chain is built from TRBV7-9 and TRBJ1-1, with D possibly TRBD1 on 6 matching bases. Germline V gene data show CDR1 as SEHNR and CDR2 as FQNEAQ (reference sequence). V gave up 3 bases and J gave up 10 bases, with 12 bases separating them. The CDR3 totals 12 residues. CDR3 coding DNA: TGTGCCAGCAGCTTTACAGGGTTTCGAGCTTTCTTT. This encodes CASSFTGFRAFF.

The chain recombines TRBV7-8 with TRBJ2-7; 7 bases are shared with TRBD2. Germline CDR1 and CDR2: SGHVS and FQNEAQ. The CDR3 is 12 amino acids. J gave up 6 bases and V 3 bases, and 2 bases lay outside the gene matches. CDR3 DNA: TGTGCCAGCAGCTTGCTAGCGGTCGAGCAGTACTTC. Its protein product is CASSLLAVEQYF.

This chain joins TRBV9 and TRBJ2-3; 11 positions match TRBD2. V shed 3 bases, J shed 4 bases, and the junction held 4 bases outside the gene matches. The germline gives CDR1 SGDLS, CDR2 YYNGEE. The CDR3 extends over 15 amino acids. The CDR3 loop reads CASSGTGLAADTQYF. CDR3 DNA sequence: TGTGCCAGCAGCGGAACGGGACTAGCGGCAGATACGCAGTATTTT.

This clone is labeled as medium-sized. The chain carries TRBV3-1 (or the pseudogene TRBV3-2) and TRBJ2-2; TRBD2 is a possible D gene (5 bases). Germline CDR1 is LGHDT and CDR2 is YNNKEL (reference sequence). The CDR3 sequence is 18 residues long. V was trimmed by 0 bases and J by 4 bases, leaving 18 bases between them. DNA of the CDR3: TGTGCCAGCAGCCAAGAGGGGAGAAGGGCAAGAGGCACCGGGGAGCTGTTTTTT. Residues: CASSQEGRRARGTGELFF.

This clone was seen only a few times. The gene calls are TRBV9 and TRBJ1-3; D is perhaps TRBD1 (6 bases). CDR3 size: 16 residues. From germline, CDR1 is SGDLS and CDR2 YYNGEE. V gave up 6 bases and J gave up 4 bases, with 20 bases separating them. In DNA, the CDR3 is TGTGCCAGCATGGCAGGGGTCCCGTACTCGGGAAACACCATATATTTT. The encoded protein is CASMAGVPYSGNTIYF.

In nucleotides, the CDR3 is TGCAGCGTCACCCTGGACAGGGGCGAGACCCAGTACTTC. Translating gives CSVTLDRGETQYF. The chain carries TRBV29-1 and TRBJ2-5, with 9 positions matching TRBD1. The V segment lost 6 bases and the J segment 5 bases; nucleotides outside the gene matches: 7. Germline V gene lookup returns CDR1 SQVTM and CDR2 ANQGSEA. The CDR3 has 13 amino acids.

The rearrangement joins TRBV7-9 to TRBJ2-5; 8 bases line up with TRBD1. The V gene's germline CDR1 is SEHNR and CDR2 FQNEAQ (reference sequence). V shed 5 bases and J 9 bases; nucleotides not matched to a gene: 8. This CDR3 contains 13 residues. DNA for the CDR3: TGTGCCAGCAGCCCCGGGGCAGGGGGCCCCCAGTACTTC. Its translation is CASSPGAGGPQYF.

The chain has TRBV5-6 and TRBJ2-1, with TRBD2 identical over 9 bases. CDR1 is SGHDT and CDR2 is YYEEEE in the germline V gene. Trimming removed 4 bases from V and 5 bases from J; junction bases left unmatched: 10. The CDR3 is 16 residues long. This CDR3 reads CASSTRGGGANNEQFF. Here the CDR3 DNA reads TGTGCCAGCAGCACCCGTGGCGGGGGGGCTAACAATGAGCAGTTCTTC.

The rearrangement uses TRBV6-8 and TRBJ1-5; 7 nucleotides line up with TRBD1. CDR3 length: 17 residues. V dropped 5 bases and J dropped 4; count of bases not matched to a gene: 14. The germline gives CDR1 MNHGY, CDR2 SAAAGT. DNA of the CDR3: TGTGCCAGCAGTCATATGGGCACAGGGGCCGAGAATCAGCCCCAGCATTTT. This gives the protein CASSHMGTGAENQPQHF.

This chain links TRBV2 with TRBJ1-1, with 7 bases matching TRBD1. There are 14 residues in the CDR3. The V segment lost 7 bases and the J segment 5 bases; nucleotides outside the gene matches: 10. Germline CDR1 and CDR2: SNHLY and FYNNEI. The CDR3 reads CASTPDRRGTEAFF. DNA for the CDR3: TGTGCCAGCACCCCGGACAGGCGTGGTACTGAAGCTTTCTTT.

The V call is TRBV30, the J call TRBJ1-1; weak D call: TRBD1 (6 bases). Germline-derived CDR1 and CDR2 are GTSNPN and SVGIG (reference sequence). V was pared by 1 base and J by 0 bases, with 6 bases between. The length of the CDR3 is 13 residues. CDR3 coding DNA: TGTGCCTGGAGTGGGACAGTGAACACTGAAGCTTTCTTT. Translated: CAWSGTVNTEAFF.

The rearrangement uses TRBV6-5 and TRBJ2-2; 8 nucleotides line up with TRBD2. J lost 4 bases, V lost 6 bases, and 7 bases had no gene match. The CDR3 is 15 amino acids. Germline CDR1 and CDR2: MNHEY and SVGAGI. CDR3 DNA sequence: TGTGCCAGCAGGAGGATGGGACTAGTCACCGGGGAGCTGTTTTTT. Translated: CASRRMGLVTGELFF.

The V call is TRBV6-1, the J call TRBJ2-7; 7 bases match TRBD2. The J segment lost 6 bases and the V segment lost 0 bases, leaving 2 bases of the junction unmatched. Germline CDR1 reads MNHNS; CDR2 reads SASEGT. CDR3 length equals 13 residues. CDR3 sequence: CASSEARGSEQYF. The CDR3 DNA follows: TGTGCCAGCAGTGAAGCGCGGGGGTCCGAGCAGTACTTC.

This chain joins TRBV5-4 and TRBJ2-7; D unresolved. With 4 bases removed from V and 2 bases from J, the gap between germline ends came to 10 bases. Germline CDR1 is SGHNT and CDR2 is YYREEE (reference sequence). CDR3 size: 13 residues. CDR3 coding DNA: TGTGCCAGCAGCCACACTACTACCTACGAGCAGTACTTC. This codes for CASSHTTTYEQYF.

This sequence joins TRBV27 and TRBJ1-2, with 9 bases matching TRBD1. CDR3 length: 15 amino acids. From germline, CDR1 is MNHEY and CDR2 SMNVEV (reference sequence). After removal of 6 bases from V and 4 bases from J, the junction contained 9 bases not matched to a gene. The CDR3: CASSRETGGVYGYTF. The DNA of the CDR3 is TGTGCCAGCAGCCGAGAGACAGGGGGAGTCTATGGCTACACCTTC.

The V call is TRBV7-2, the J call TRBJ2-3; no definite D call. Germline V gene lookup returns CDR1 SGHTA and CDR2 FQGNSA. The CDR3 sequence is 15 residues long. The V and J ends lost 2 bases and 0 bases respectively, with 9 bases between them. This chain's CDR3 is CASSLLFLSTDTQYF. The CDR3 DNA follows: TGTGCCAGCAGCTTATTGTTTCTTAGCACAGATACGCAGTATTTT.

J is TRBJ1-6 and V is TRBV3-1 (or the pseudogene TRBV3-2), with 7 bases fitting TRBD1. The V segment lost 1 base and the J segment 7 bases; nucleotides outside the gene matches: 4. Germline lookup yields CDR1 LGHDT and CDR2 YNNKEL (reference sequence). This CDR3 is built from 15 residues. The CDR3, as DNA: TGTGCCAGCAGCCAAGGAGGGGGCAGCAATTCACCCCTCCACTTT. Amino acid sequence: CASSQGGGSNSPLHF.

J is TRBJ1-1 and V is TRBV29-1; D remains ambiguous. The V end was cut by 4 bases, the J end by 1 base, with 10 bases between. The CDR3 extends over 13 amino acids. Germline-derived CDR1 and CDR2 are SQVTM and ANQGSEA. DNA of the CDR3: TGCAGCGTTGCCGGGAAGACGAACACTGAAGCTTTCTTT. Translated, it gives CSVAGKTNTEAFF.

The gene calls are TRBV6-5 and TRBJ2-7, with TRBD1 matching over 10 bases. CDR1 MNHEY and CDR2 SVGAGI come from the germline V gene. The V segment lost 9 bases and the J segment 4 bases; nucleotides outside the gene matches: 6. The CDR3 totals 13 residues. CDR3 nucleotide sequence: TGTGCCAGTACTAGGACAGGGGGGTACGAGCAGTACTTC. Encoded protein: CASTRTGGYEQYF.

This clone was found once. The V call is TRBV5-6, the J call TRBJ2-6; D ambiguous. Germline V gene lookup returns CDR1 SGHDT and CDR2 YYEEEE. With 4 bases removed from V and 1 base from J, the gap between germline ends came to 6 bases. The CDR3 runs to 14 residues. The CDR3 region has the DNA TGTGCCAGCAGCCTACGGTCTGGGGCCAACGTCCTGACTTTC. Amino acids: CASSLRSGANVLTF.

The chain joins TRBV7-3 to TRBJ1-3; D gene ambiguous. Trimming shortened V by 5 bases and J by 2 bases, and 13 bases separated the two germline ends. Germline V gives CDR1 SGHTA, CDR2 FQGTGA. The CDR3 spans 15 residues. The CDR3 DNA is TGTGCCAGCAGCCCAGATAGCAGCCCTGGAAACACCATATATTTT. Its translation is CASSPDSSPGNTIYF.

The V gene is TRBV6-5, the J gene TRBJ1-2, with 7 bases fitting TRBD1. The germline V gene has CDR1 MNHEY and CDR2 SVGAGI. The ends lost 0 bases at V and 7 bases at J; junction bases unmatched: 11. This CDR3 has 16 residues. The CDR3 reads CASSYSTPGTVVGYTF. The CDR3 nucleotides read TGTGCCAGCAGTTACTCGACCCCTGGGACAGTCGTTGGCTACACCTTC.

This clone was seen only a few times. This CDR3 reads CASSFYRDREQYF. The DNA of the CDR3 is TGTGCCAGTAGTTTTTACAGGGACCGCGAGCAGTACTTC. The rearrangement uses TRBV19 and TRBJ2-7; perhaps TRBD1 as D (6 bases). V shed 5 bases and J shed 6 bases, with 14 bases lying between them. This CDR3 has 13 residues. Germline assignment: CDR1 LNHDA and CDR2 SQIVND (reference sequence).

The V and J genes are TRBV4-1 and TRBJ1-2; D gene ambiguous. Germline CDR1 MGHRA, CDR2 YSYEKL. V lost 1 base, J lost 3 bases, and 15 bases lay in between. The CDR3 runs 16 residues. The DNA of the CDR3 is TGCGCCAGCAGCCAAGTTTATACGCAGTCCTACTATGGCTACACCTTC. This gives the protein CASSQVYTQSYYGYTF.

V and J are TRBV30 and TRBJ2-3; tentatively, D is TRBD1 (6 bases). V was shortened by 1 base and J by 0 bases, with 11 bases between the two germline ends. The CDR3 contains 15 residues. Germline values: CDR1 GTSNPN, CDR2 SVGIG (reference sequence). This chain's CDR3 is CAWSGPGHSTDTQYF. CDR3 sequence (DNA): TGTGCCTGGAGTGGCCCGGGACACAGCACAGATACGCAGTATTTT.